Each of the 11 T cell receptor beta chains below was sequenced from the same sample in a study of blood T cell repertoires in COVID-19. Clones were sequenced by immunoSEQ multiplex PCR, and TCRdb holds only the in-frame ones, with some missing. The sample has 80,000 to 100,000 clones; around 88% are singletons. Specimen: peripheral blood. All receptors come from a man between 45 and 60 years old with COVID-19, enrolled during active disease.

The chain couples TRBV18 to TRBJ2-1, with D possibly being TRBD2 (6 bases). The CDR3 loop spans 13 amino acids. Germline CDR1 and CDR2: KGHSH and LQKENI. The ends were cut back, 0 bases at V and 8 bases at J, with 8 bases in the middle. In DNA form, the CDR3 reads TGTGCCAGCTCACCACCGGGGGGAGATGAGCAGTTCTTC. This translates into CASSPPGGDEQFF.

CDR3 region: CASSHPGTSSYEQYF. The CDR3 DNA sequence: TGTGCCAGCAGCCACCCCGGGACTAGCTCCTACGAGCAGTACTTC. The gene calls are TRBV4-2 and TRBJ2-7; TRBD2 aligns across 8 bases. This CDR3 region has 15 residues. The germline CDR1 and CDR2 sequences are LGHNA and YNFKEQ. The V segment lost 3 bases and the J segment 0 bases; nucleotides outside the gene matches: 4.

The gene calls are TRBV28 and TRBJ2-1, with a possible D match to TRBD2 (6 bases). The CDR3 extends over 11 amino acids. Germline values: CDR1 MDHEN, CDR2 SYDVKM. V dropped 3 bases and J dropped 12 bases, with 9 bases sitting between them. CDR3 nucleotides: TGTGCCAGCAGTTTGGGACTCACGCAGTTCTTC. Protein: CASSLGLTQFF.

This rearrangement joins TRBV5-1 to TRBJ1-6; perhaps TRBD1 as D (6 bases). The germline gives CDR1 SGHRS, CDR2 YFSETQ. The ends were cut back, 0 bases at V and 7 bases at J, with 11 bases in the middle. CDR3 size: 15 residues. In nucleotides, the CDR3 is TGCGCCAGCAGCTTGGTCCAGGGGACGAATTCACCCCTCCACTTT. Amino acids: CASSLVQGTNSPLHF.

The gene calls are TRBV18 and TRBJ2-6; 14 bases match TRBD2. The ends lost 2 bases at V and 0 bases at J; junction bases unmatched: 3. Germline V gene sequence: CDR1 KGHSH, CDR2 LQKENI. The CDR3 spans 19 residues. The CDR3 coding sequence is TGTGCCAGCTCACCAGGACTAGCGGGGGGATACTCTGGGGCCAACGTCCTGACTTTC. It codes for CASSPGLAGGYSGANVLTF.

The rearrangement joins TRBV29-1 to TRBJ2-7; TRBD1 is a possible D gene (6 bases). This CDR3 spans 13 amino acids. V lost 2 bases and J lost 1, with 9 bases in between. Germline CDR1 is SQVTM and CDR2 is ANQGSEA. The CDR3 region has the DNA TGCAGCGTTGAAACGGACAGTTCCTACGAGCAGTACTTC. This translates into CSVETDSSYEQYF.

The chain combines TRBV5-4 with TRBJ1-2; TRBD1 aligns across 7 bases. The junction had 2 bases not matched to a gene; V was cut back by 2 bases and J by 7 bases. The germline CDR1 and CDR2 sequences are SGHNT and YYREEE (reference sequence). The CDR3 sequence is 12 residues long. In nucleotides, the CDR3 is TGTGCCAGCAGCTTAGACAGGGCTGGCTACACCTTC. Translation: CASSLDRAGYTF.

This clone was seen only once. The rearrangement joins TRBV19 to TRBJ1-5; 7 bases are a match to TRBD1. V shed 6 bases, J shed 11 bases, and the junction held 16 bases outside the gene matches. Germline CDR1 is LNHDA and CDR2 is SQIVND (reference sequence). This CDR3 has 15 residues. Here the CDR3 reads CASRMTGLPLGSQHF. CDR3 DNA sequence: TGTGCCAGTAGAATGACAGGGTTACCTTTAGGGTCCCAGCATTTT.

The rearrangement uses TRBV2 and TRBJ1-4; 10 bases line up with TRBD1. Germline CDR1 reads SNHLY; CDR2 reads FYNNEI. The V and J ends lost 4 bases and 13 bases, in that order; junction bases with no gene match: 12. The CDR3 extends over 15 amino acids. CDR3 nucleotides: TGTGCCAGCAGTGCTGGACAGGGGGATTTTTCGGTACTGTTTTTT. Its translation: CASSAGQGDFSVLFF.

The chain carries TRBV4-3 and TRBJ1-2, with 8 bases identical to TRBD1. Germline trimming cut 0 bases from V and 4 bases from J; bases unmatched to any gene: 7. Germline loops: CDR1 LGHNA, CDR2 YSLEER. The CDR3 extends over 16 amino acids. CDR3 amino acids: CASSQELSGGVYGYTF. CDR3 sequence (DNA): TGCGCCAGCAGCCAAGAACTTTCAGGGGGCGTCTATGGCTACACCTTC.

The sample holds one count of this clone. V and J are TRBV30 and TRBJ1-2; weak D call: TRBD1 (6 bases). Germline V lookup: CDR1 GTSNPN, CDR2 SVGIG (reference sequence). CDR3 length equals 14 residues. The ends were cut back, 3 bases at V and 2 bases at J, with 13 bases in the middle. The CDR3 sequence is CAWSLGQTNYGYTF. The CDR3 DNA reads TGTGCCTGGAGCCTCGGACAGACAAACTATGGCTACACCTTC.